This is a list of T cell receptor beta chains from one sample in a study of CD8 T cells in Susac syndrome. TCRdb used MiXCR to reprocess the immunoSEQ multiplex PCR reads, holding one entry per CDR3 protein. The repertoire holds about 200,000 distinct CDR3 sequences, 90% to 95% seen once, with approximately 0.094% in the top ten. What was sequenced was CD4+ T cells from PBMCs. These receptor sequences come from a human donor in good health. The CDR3 runs from the conserved cysteine through the conserved F or W. Each record gives: J gene, V gene, clone size, D gene, CDR3 DNA, CDR3 protein. D genes are given only for firm matches. Clone size appears in some rows only: once, few, many, or a class for an expanded clone.

TRBJ1-2	TRBV27	.	TRBD1	TGTGCCAGCAGGAAGACAGGGATGGATGGCTACACCTTC	CASRKTGMDGYTF
TRBJ1-1	TRBV11-2	.	.	TGTGCCAGCAGCTCCTACAAGGAGACGATTGAAGCTTTCTTT	CASSSYKETIEAFF
TRBJ1-1	TRBV13	.	.	TGTGCCAGCAGGTCGTACACTGAAGCTTTCTTT	CASRSYTEAFF
TRBJ2-7	TRBV5-6	.	TRBD2	TGTGCCAGCACAGCGGGACGGACCTACGAGCAGTACTTC	CASTAGRTYEQYF
TRBJ2-5	TRBV29-1	.	.	TGCAGCGTTGAAGTGTACCAATCAGAGACCCAGTACTTC	CSVEVYQSETQYF
TRBJ1-5	TRBV29-1	once	.	TGCAGCGTTGGAGGGATAGGGACATATAGCAATCAGCCCCAGCATTTT	CSVGGIGTYSNQPQHF
TRBJ2-1	TRBV9	once	.	TGTGCCAGCAGCGTAGCTGCGGACCCCGGTTACAATGAGCAGTTCTTC	CASSVAADPGYNEQFF
TRBJ2-1	TRBV9	.	.	TGTGCCAGCAGCTTCCCTTCTGGACGGATAAACAATGAGCAGTTCTTC	CASSFPSGRINNEQFF
TRBJ2-1	TRBV20-1	.	TRBD2	TGCAGTCCGATTTTTCCGGGACTAGCTGGCTACAATGAGCAGTTCTTC	CSPIFPGLAGYNEQFF
TRBJ1-2	TRBV12-3/TRBV12-4	few	.	TGTGCCAGCAGTTTAGATGAGGACTATGGCTACACCTTC	CASSLDEDYGYTF
TRBJ2-1	TRBV18	.	TRBD2	TGTGCCAGCTCACCACCGGCGGGGGGGAGGGATGAGCAGTTCTTC	CASSPPAGGRDEQFF
TRBJ1-5	TRBV12-5	few	.	TGTGCTAGTGGTCAGCCCCAGCATTTT	CASGQPQHF
TRBJ2-5	TRBV20-1	once	.	TGCAGTGCCGAGGCAGGGGAGGCGGAGACCCAGTACTTC	CSAEAGEAETQYF
TRBJ1-2	TRBV20-1	.	TRBD1	TGCAGTGCTTCAGGGTTCAACAGGGGTGGCTACACCTTC	CSASGFNRGGYTF
TRBJ1-1	TRBV30	.	.	TGTGCCTGGAGTGCGGTTCAAGGGGGAACTGAAGCTTTCTTT	CAWSAVQGGTEAFF
TRBJ2-7	TRBV5-1	.	TRBD1	TGCGCCAGCAGACTCCGGGACAGTCCCTACGAGCAGTACTTC	CASRLRDSPYEQYF
TRBJ2-5	TRBV24-1	.	.	TGTGCCACCAGTTCTCTTTTGCGGGACAAGAGCTTAAGGGGAGAGACCCAGTACTTC	CATSSLLRDKSLRGETQYF
TRBJ1-2	TRBV2	.	.	TGTGCCAGCAGTGTGAGTCAAGCCGTCTATGGCTACACCTTC	CASSVSQAVYGYTF
TRBJ2-5	TRBV20-1	.	TRBD1	TGCAGCACCCGTCCGGTACAGGGGAGCGAGACCCAGTACTTC	CSTRPVQGSETQYF
TRBJ1-5	TRBV27	once	.	TGTGCCAGCAGCCTACAGGGAATCGGTCCTCTCGTTCAGCCCCAGCATTTT	CASSLQGIGPLVQPQHF
TRBJ2-2	TRBV15	.	TRBD2	TGTGCCACCAGCAGAGATTTGACGGGAGGGCCCAGCGGGGAGCTGTTTTTT	CATSRDLTGGPSGELFF
TRBJ2-3	TRBV12-3/TRBV12-4	.	.	TGTGCCAGCAGTCGATTCGGAACCCGCACAGATACGCAGTATTTT	CASSRFGTRTDTQYF